A selection of T cell receptor beta chains follows, all from one sample in a study of shared clonotypes between healthy human individuals. Using immunoSEQ multiplex PCR, the repertoire was profiled, and TCRdb retains in-frame clones only, with some absent. This table holds some 2,500,000 clones, 80% to 95% found once. Sequenced material: naive CD4+ T cells from PBMCs. These receptors were taken from a young man in good health. Some clones in this sample may be carry-over from other donors' samples. Both conserved end residues are part of each CDR3.

v_gene	len	j_gene	CDR3aa
TRBV5-1	12	TRBJ1-3	CASSFAGNTIYF
TRBV5-1	17	TRBJ2-7	CASSLGGTSGKWDEQYF
TRBV6-5	14	TRBJ2-7	CASSPSGRSYEQYF
TRBV18	15	TRBJ2-7	CASSQERDRAYEQYF
TRBV27	15	TRBJ2-7	CASSTGTGPPPEQYF
TRBV9	16	TRBJ2-2	CASSVELAGVSGELFF
TRBV11-1	16	TRBJ2-1	CASSSLAGGIYNEQFF
TRBV6-5	15	TRBJ1-4	CASSLDTTENEKLFF
TRBV5-1	14	TRBJ1-3	CASSPAVSGNTIYF
TRBV5-1	15	TRBJ1-5	CASSLIPSSNQPQHF
TRBV11-2	13	TRBJ2-3	CASSLDLGDTQYF
TRBV7-3	15	TRBJ2-5	CASSQRDRGWETQYF
TRBV5-4	16	TRBJ1-1	CASSLAYRGGGAEAFF
TRBV28	16	TRBJ2-1	CASSLYGTGTYNEQFF
TRBV30	11	TRBJ2-1	CAWSVGVVQFF
TRBV5-1	15	TRBJ2-1	CASSLGTATYNEQFF
TRBV4-1	19	TRBJ2-3	CASSQDGGTSGRATDTQYF
TRBV20-1	11	TRBJ2-5	CSARRGETQYF
TRBV18	14	TRBJ2-4	CASSPTLGKDIQYF
TRBV29-1	12	TRBJ2-5	CSVKGQGETQYF
TRBV5-4	17	TRBJ2-3	CASSQRLAGTSTDTQYF
TRBV7-9	17	TRBJ2-3	CASSFDLLPRGTDTQYF
TRBV11-1	16	TRBJ2-3	CASSFGPGGGTDTQYF
TRBV30	16	TRBJ1-4	CAWSVTITGGSEKLFF
TRBV5-4	15	TRBJ2-3	CASSTGPSSSGTQYF
TRBV5-5	12	TRBJ2-7	CASSLGVYEQYF
TRBV7-2	15	TRBJ1-5	CASSWQGPSNQPQHF
TRBV25-1	15	TRBJ2-1	CASSDPASGLDEQFF
TRBV5-1	15	TRBJ1-5	CASSLLGAGNQPQHF
TRBV5-1	16	TRBJ2-7	CASSLAAGGPVTEQYF
TRBV5-5	16	TRBJ1-1	CASSLVGQGENTEAFF
TRBV2	17	TRBJ2-6	CASEGQGVSIGANVLTF
TRBV13	14	TRBJ2-1	CASSSPGQGNEQFF
TRBV2	15	TRBJ2-2	CASSSDGPNTGELFF
TRBV4-2	15	TRBJ2-3	CASSQIWTRTDTQYF
TRBV7-2	12	TRBJ1-6	CASSLLNSPLHF
TRBV5-1	14	TRBJ2-1	CASTAGRRYNEQFF
TRBV5-1	16	TRBJ2-5	CASSLEAGGGWETQYF
TRBV7-9	16	TRBJ1-3	CASSLRGLSSGNTIYF
TRBV28	14	TRBJ2-7	CASRSGTSSYEQYF
TRBV10-3	13	TRBJ2-1	CATQRILYNEQFF
TRBV29-1	13	TRBJ1-4	CSARWDSNEKLFF
TRBV28	13	TRBJ1-2	CASSLGSATSYTF
TRBV28	13	TRBJ1-1	CASRLQDTTEAFF
TRBV7-3	15	TRBJ2-1	CASSRDRGPYNEQFF